This T cell receptor (beta chain) was retrieved from a study of blood T cell repertoires in COVID-19. Looking at the study overall: COVID-19 samples collected from the United States, Italy and Spain covered acute and convalescent phases.

Authors' analysis steps: Nucleated cell number was recorded as an estimate derived from reference gene primer amplification. Here immunoSEQ multiplex PCR was the method, and the copy in TCRdb shows in-frame clones only, minus some. V and J calls and clone size are as listed in that table; D and trimming were resolved from the DNA. Of some 300,000 clones in the sample, roughly 80% were seen once. There are 15 residues in the CDR3. V shed 3 bases and J 8 bases; nucleotides not matched to a gene: 8. The germline gives CDR1 KGHSH, CDR2 LQKENI. This receptor was identified in a woman aged 45-60 years with active or convalescent COVID-19. The chain uses TRBV18 and TRBJ1-2, with 11 bases matching TRBD1. Sequencing was done on a sample of peripheral blood. DNA for the CDR3: TGTGCCAGCTCACCGGGACAGGGGGGCCCTAGCGGCTACACCTTC. Amino acid sequence: CASSPGQGGPSGYTF.